Sequencing of this TCR beta chain was carried out in a study of cytomegalovirus exposure and HLA in healthy donors. Overall study findings and caveats: The study carried out a later analysis of TCR beta sequences. It associated roughly 17,000 of them with specific HLA alleles at a false discovery rate of 0.05.

V dropped 0 bases and J dropped 3 bases, with 6 bases sitting between them. CDR3 length equals 13 residues. Germline CDR1 SGDLS, CDR2 YYNGEE. In the PCR, 60 Vbeta and 13 Jbeta primers were used. The method was immunoSEQ multiplex PCR; TCRdb's version includes in-frame clones alone and lacks a portion of them. The sample records a few hundred thousand clones, 70% to 80% being singletons. Comment on this clone: The antigen is undetermined. Other DNA sequences of this sample code for an identical CDR3.

This TCR came from a woman under 40 in good health and CMV-seronegative. The sample taken for sequencing was PBMCs. V is TRBV9 and J is TRBJ2-5; D unclear. CDR3 DNA: TGTGCCAGCAGCGTAGGAGGTGAAGAGACCCAGTACTTC. This sequence encodes CASSVGGEETQYF. The whole variable domain, filled in from reference TRBV9 and TRBJ2-5, reads DSGVTQTPKHLITATGQRVTLRCSPRSGDLSVYWYQQSLDQGLQFLIQYYNGEERAKGNILERFSAQQFPDLHSELNLSSLELGDSALYFCASSVGGEETQYFGPGTRLLVL.